This T cell receptor beta chain derives from a study of blood T cell repertoires in COVID-19 (dated by TCRdb to the early 2020s). General notes on the study: Collaborator samples came from the United States, Italy and Spain and covered acute and convalescent phases of COVID-19. The prospective study material was composed of cDNA or gDNA derived from T cells, B-cell-depleted T cells, or PBMCs. The dataset comprised deeply sampled blood TCRbeta repertoires from subjects exposed to, actively infected with, or recovered from COVID-19. The repertoires were made available in a free public database intended to serve as a resource for research on the immune response to SARS-CoV-2. The samples were drawn from two sources: the first 160 participants of the ongoing ImmuneRACE study, and 1,200 or so subjects contributed by 6 global collaborators. The sample metadata nearly always contained a de-identified subject ID, COVID-19 status, age in years and sex. Where HLA class I and class II types were available, the types were taken from metadata supplied by the sample provider, not from assay-based typing. What the research found in general, with its limitations: The amount of clinical and demographic metadata varied by source and participant and was provided uncurated.

The immunoSEQ Assay, a bias-controlled multiplex PCR, was used to amplify TCRbeta CDR3 regions from genomic DNA. Per the authors' processing: Within the assay, amplification of reference gene primers was used to estimate how many nucleated cells each sample contained. Sequence reads were collapsed and filtered to measure the absolute abundance of every unique TCRbeta CDR3 rearrangement. For each sample, productive Simpson clonality was calculated as the square root of Simpson's diversity index across productive rearrangements. TCRdb obtained this table from immuneACCESS and retained in-frame rearrangements with V and J assigned. These tables miss some clones; where compared with another copy, unresolved V genes account for less than half of the shortfall, and the remainder is unexplained. V and J calls and clone size come straight from that table; D and trimming were deduced from the DNA. The sample table lists 310,000 or so clones, 85% to 90% of them with a count of one. 1% to 1.5% of the sample goes to the ten largest clones.

From a lookup of the germline V gene, CDR1 and CDR2 are MNHEY and SVGAGI. Taken from cysteine to phenylalanine, the CDR3 has 15 residues. Only CDR3 DNA remains: 45 bases, in frame from the first base. The germline ends are 10 bases apart after V is trimmed by 0 bases and J by 2 bases. Each collaborating institution followed its own protocols to collect whole blood in K2EDTA tubes. Collaborator samples were shipped for TCRbeta analysis as frozen whole blood, isolated PBMCs, or DNA extracted from either sample type. Concerning this clone itself: The specificity of this receptor is unknown. Per-base qualities were not stored, and no clone one base away is much larger.

The sequencing sample was made of peripheral blood. The receptor comes from a man aged 70-80 years with acute or convalescent COVID-19. The rearranged chain carries TRBV6-5 and TRBJ1-2, with the D gene call left open. The sequence in DNA is TGTGCCAGCAGTTACTCGACTCAAAGGAACTATGGCTACACCTTC. It is translated as CASSYSTQRNYGYTF.